This T cell receptor (beta chain) is drawn from a study of T-cell memory formation after mild COVID-19. This clonotype was seen many times. J gave up 6 bases and V 6 bases, and 11 bases lay outside the gene matches. The CDR3 has 15 residues. Germline V gives CDR1 SSHAT, CDR2 FNYEAQ (reference sequence). TCRdb re-called the 5' RACE reads with MiXCR, one entry per CDR3 protein. Seen here are just over 60,000 distinct CDR3 sequences, less than 9.5% observed once, and the top ten hold 0.95% to 1.3%. The chain joins TRBV7-7 to TRBJ2-7; 10 bases map to TRBD1. The TCR originated in a man between 18 and 29 years old who had mild COVID-19 (a few samples of this study predate the infection). Cell type and time point are not known. The sample comprised PBMCs or a T cell subset sorted from them (not recorded which). The chain's CDR3 is CASSQTGGATSEQYF. In DNA form, the CDR3 reads TGTGCCAGCAGTCAGACAGGGGGCGCGACCAGCGAGCAGTACTTC.